This T cell receptor beta chain was recorded in a study of identical twins. General observations from the study: Out-of-frame alpha sequences shared by twins were enriched for low generation probability. The more abundant beta clonotypes in cord blood had fewer insertions, and memory repertoires did not show this.

TCRdb re-called the 5' RACE reads with MiXCR, one entry per CDR3 protein. The table lists over 550,000 distinct CDR3 sequences, about 7% of them singletons. Points on this clonotype: Its matching antigen is unknown.

Deletions cut 3 bases from V and 5 bases from J, with 14 bases between. Germline values: CDR1 KGHSH, CDR2 LQKENI. This CDR3 comprises 14 residues. This sample also belongs to another study, concerning yellow fever vaccine responses in identical twins.

The sequence was obtained from a woman aged 18-29 years in good health. The chain uses TRBV18 and TRBJ2-7; either TRBD1 or TRBD2 may supply D (7 bases each). The specimen sequenced was PBMCs. This CDR3 is CASSPGGGQDEQYF. In DNA, the CDR3 is TGTGCCAGCTCACCGGGAGGGGGCCAGGACGAGCAGTACTTC.